These 16 T cell receptor beta chains originate from one sample sequenced in a study of graft-versus-host responses after intestinal transplantation. Their antigen targets remain unknown. TCRdb keeps only in-frame clones here, not all; method: immunoSEQ multiplex PCR. The table shows 40,000 to 55,000 clones, with 84% occurring only once. Sequenced here: unstimulated CD4+ T cells sorted from spleen or lymph node cells, sampled before transplant. The receptors stem from a human donor who was the organ donor for an intestinal transplant.

V usage is TRBV5-1 and J usage is TRBJ2-5, with 11 bases that match TRBD2. The CDR3 is 15 amino acids. The junction had 4 bases not matched to a gene; V was cut back by 0 bases and J by 6 bases. CDR1 is SGHRS and CDR2 is YFSETQ in the germline V gene. This CDR3 reads CASSLGSGGAQTQYF. The CDR3 nucleotides are TGCGCCAGCAGCTTGGGTAGCGGGGGGGCCCAGACCCAGTACTTC.

This chain links TRBV5-4 with TRBJ2-7; D not certain. With 2 bases removed from V and 2 bases from J, the gap between germline ends came to 11 bases. The CDR3 contains 14 residues. Germline lookup yields CDR1 SGHNT and CDR2 YYREEE (reference sequence). The CDR3 nucleotides read TGTGCCAGCAGCTTAGGTAGAACTCCCTACGAGCAGTACTTC. Amino acid sequence: CASSLGRTPYEQYF.

V usage is TRBV18 and J usage is TRBJ2-7, with TRBD1 matching over 7 bases. This CDR3 contains 14 residues. V lost 1 base to trimming and J lost 2 bases; unmatched junction nucleotides: 2. CDR1 KGHSH and CDR2 LQKENI come from the germline V gene. CDR3 region: CASSPQGAAYEQYF. CDR3 nucleotides: TGTGCCAGCTCACCACAGGGGGCGGCCTACGAGCAGTACTTC.

The CDR3 sequence is CASSPKAGGDYEQYF. CDR3 sequence (DNA): TGTGCCAGCAGCCCTAAGGCGGGGGGGGACTACGAGCAGTACTTC. This chain joins TRBV9 and TRBJ2-7, with 9 bases identical to TRBD2. CDR3 length: 15 amino acids. J gave up 3 bases and V 4 bases, and 8 bases lay outside the gene matches. Per germline, CDR1 SGDLS and CDR2 YYNGEE.

The rearrangement links TRBV5-1 to TRBJ2-7, with 16 bases lining up with TRBD2. The J segment lost 2 bases and the V segment lost 4 bases, leaving 3 bases of the junction unmatched. Per the germline V gene, CDR1 is SGHRS and CDR2 is YFSETQ. The CDR3 totals 16 residues. The CDR3 sequence is CASSQGTSGRAYEQYF. The CDR3 bases are TGCGCCAGCAGCCAAGGGACTAGCGGGAGGGCCTACGAGCAGTACTTC.

Note on this clone: A read error may produce the germline difference seen at one junction end. This chain uses TRBV15 with TRBJ2-3; perhaps TRBD2 as D (5 bases). Looked up from germline, CDR1 is LNHNV and CDR2 is YYDKDF (reference sequence). The CDR3 is 12 residues long. CDR3 sequence reads: CATSRDLRRETF. The DNA for the CDR3 is TGTGCCACCAGCAGAGATCTGCGCCGGGAAACTTTT.

V and J are TRBV4-2 and TRBJ1-6, with a tentative D call TRBD1 (5 bases). Germline CDR1 and CDR2: LGHNA and YNFKEQ. Trimming shortened V by 4 bases and J by 7 bases, and 11 bases separated the two germline ends. CDR3 size: 14 residues. The CDR3 sequence is CASSPRDGNSPLHF. The CDR3 nucleotides read TGTGCCAGCAGCCCCCGGGACGGGAATTCACCCCTCCACTTT.

The V gene is TRBV15, the J gene TRBJ1-1, with D possibly being TRBD1 (6 bases). Germline V CDR1 and CDR2: LNHNV, YYDKDF (reference sequence). Trimming took 3 bases from V and 8 from J, leaving 10 bases between them. The CDR3 runs to 12 residues. This CDR3 is CATSRFGTEAFF. The CDR3 DNA is TGTGCCACCAGCAGGTTTGGGACAGAAGCTTTCTTT. Drawing the rest from reference TRBV15 and TRBJ1-1, the complete variable domain is DAMVIQNPRYQVTQFGKPVTLSCSQTLNHNVMYWYQQKSSQAPKLLFHYYDKDFNNEADTPDNFQSRRPNTSFCFLDIRSPGLGDTAMYLCATSRFGTEAFFGQGTRLTVV.

This rearrangement joins TRBV4-1 to TRBJ2-7; 7 bases match TRBD1. CDR3 size: 14 residues. V shed 1 base and J 4 bases; nucleotides not matched to a gene: 4. Germline V lookup: CDR1 MGHRA, CDR2 YSYEKL. CDR3 protein: CASSQGGGSYEQYF. The CDR3 nucleotides read TGCGCCAGCAGCCAAGGAGGGGGCAGTTACGAGCAGTACTTC.

The chain combines TRBV14 with TRBJ2-2; tentative D call: TRBD1 (6 bases). The CDR3 extends over 15 amino acids. Trimming pared 4 bases from V and 4 bases from J, leaving 13 bases between. Germline V lookup: CDR1 SGHDN, CDR2 FVKESK. The CDR3: CASSRPGVGTGELFF. Here the CDR3 DNA reads TGTGCCAGCAGCCGACCAGGGGTGGGCACCGGGGAGCTGTTTTTT.

The chain links TRBV7-9 to TRBJ2-7; 8 nucleotides align to TRBD1. Germline values: CDR1 SEHNR, CDR2 FQNEAQ (reference sequence). The CDR3 is 16 residues long. V shed 2 bases and J 4 bases; nucleotides not matched to a gene: 10. The CDR3 here is CASSLPSLDREYEQYF. The CDR3 DNA is TGTGCCAGCAGCTTACCCTCCCTGGACAGGGAGTACGAGCAGTACTTC. The full variable domain, in which reference TRBV7-9 and TRBJ2-7 provide the parts outside the CDR3, is DTGVSQNPRHKITKRGQNVTFRCDPISEHNRLYWYRQTLGQGPEFLTYFQNEAQLEKSRLLSDRFSAERPKGSFSTLEIQRTEQGDSAMYLCASSLPSLDREYEQYFGPGTRLTVT.

This clone was recorded a few times. This chain links TRBV27 with TRBJ1-5; perhaps TRBD1 as D (6 bases). This CDR3 spans 16 amino acids. Germline-derived CDR1 and CDR2 are MNHEY and SMNVEV (reference sequence). V lost 10 bases to trimming and J lost 1 base, with 20 bases between them. Written as DNA, the CDR3 is TGTGCCACCAGCTCCAGGGGACGGGGGAGCAATCAGCCCCAGCATTTT. It yields the protein CATSSRGRGSNQPQHF.

V gene TRBV5-6 combines with J gene TRBJ2-7; tentatively, D is TRBD1 (5 bases). The CDR3 is 15 residues long. The ends were cut back, 0 bases at V and 3 bases at J, with 13 bases in the middle. The V gene's germline CDR1 is SGHDT and CDR2 YYEEEE. The chain's CDR3 is CASSLARRQIYEQYF. In nucleotides, the CDR3 is TGTGCCAGCAGCTTGGCCCGGCGACAGATCTACGAGCAGTACTTC.

V gene TRBV12-2 combines with J gene TRBJ2-6; the table's D call, TRBD1, was not checked against the DNA. TRBV12-2 is assigned pseudogene status. The CDR3 runs 18 residues. CDR3 in DNA: TGTGCAAGTCGCAACAGAACGACCACACAAAGTCGGGCCAACGTCCTGACTTTC. It yields the protein CASRNRTTTQSRANVLTF.

The chain is built from TRBV19 and TRBJ1-4; maybe TRBD1 (6 bases). From germline, CDR1 is LNHDA and CDR2 SQIVND (reference sequence). CDR3 length: 17 amino acids. With 1 base removed from V and 5 bases from J, the gap between germline ends came to 17 bases. CDR3 in amino acids: CASSIGRTKGGNEKLFF. The CDR3 DNA reads TGTGCCAGTAGTATAGGGAGGACCAAGGGGGGAAATGAAAAACTGTTTTTT.

CDR3 bases: TGCGCCAGCAGATCTGGGACACGGAATGGCTACACCTTC. Translated, it gives CASRSGTRNGYTF. The V and J genes are TRBV10-2 and TRBJ1-2; D is possibly TRBD1 (6 bases). This CDR3 has 13 residues. The V and J ends lost 6 bases and 6 bases respectively, with 14 bases between them. In germline, CDR1 is WSHSY, CDR2 SAAADI.